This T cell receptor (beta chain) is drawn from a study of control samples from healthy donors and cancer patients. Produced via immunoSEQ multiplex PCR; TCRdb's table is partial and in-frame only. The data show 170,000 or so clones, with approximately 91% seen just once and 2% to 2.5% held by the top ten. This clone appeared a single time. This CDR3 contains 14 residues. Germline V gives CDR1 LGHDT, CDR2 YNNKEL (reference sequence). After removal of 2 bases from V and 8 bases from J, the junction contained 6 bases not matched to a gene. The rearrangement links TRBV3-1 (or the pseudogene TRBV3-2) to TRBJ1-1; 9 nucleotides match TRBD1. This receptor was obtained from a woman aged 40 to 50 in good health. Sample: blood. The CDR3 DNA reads TGTGCCAGCAGCCAACCCTGGGACAGGGCGGAAGCTTTCTTT. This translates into CASSQPWDRAEAFF.